This TCR beta chain originates from a study of T cell repertoires in cytomegalovirus infection. Study context: Peptides in the study included HLA-C-restricted and HLA-B-restricted CMV epitopes. It can be stated that public TCR beta signatures indicated CMV infection as well as a matching HLA type.

Points from the study as a whole: Identification of carriers of CMV plus the relevant HLA was performed using cumulative public TCR beta family frequency. Ex vivo responses were dominated by HLA-C-restricted CMV-specific TCR beta clonotypes.

As concerns this clonotype: Its antigen is as yet unknown.

Each CDR3 protein gets one entry after TCRdb re-called the reads with MiXCR. The sample carries hundreds of thousands of distinct CDR3 sequences, 25% to 40% recorded once. Sequencing was performed on cultured CD8+ T cells from PBMCs, taken from culture after CMV antigen stimulation. The origin of this receptor is a human donor in good health (CMV status not recorded). Some clones in this sample may be carry-over from other donors' samples.

CDR3: CASSQPGQGAQEQYF. The CDR3 coding sequence is TGCGCCAGCAGCCAGCCGGGACAGGGGGCGCAGGAGCAGTACTTC. The chain has TRBV4-1 and TRBJ2-7, with 12 bases matching TRBD1. This CDR3 spans 15 amino acids. V was pared by 3 bases and J by 7 bases, with 7 bases of the junction left unmatched. Germline V gene data show CDR1 as MGHRA and CDR2 as YSYEKL.